The T cell receptor beta chain described here comes from a study of control samples from healthy donors and cancer patients (dated by TCRdb to the early 2020s). As encoded in the germline V gene (reference sequence), CDR1 is LGHDT while CDR2 is YNNKEL. Compared with germline, V lacks 4 bases and J lacks 6 bases; bases without a gene match: 11. From the cysteine up to the phenylalanine, the CDR3 has a length of 16 residues. The DNA shown is the 48-base CDR3, in frame from base 1. The library came from the immunoSEQ multiplex PCR assay. TCRdb holds this immuneACCESS table with in-frame rearrangements only. Some clones are missing; in checked studies, unresolved V genes explain under half, and the rest has no known cause. The sample has 180,000 or so clones on record, around 93% of them singletons. 4.1% of the sample is taken by the ten largest. Details on this clone: The antigen it recognizes is unknown. Per-base quality was not reported, and no clone a single base away is much larger than it.

The source is a woman aged 60-75 years in good health. The receptor chain draws on TRBV3-1 (or the pseudogene TRBV3-2) and TRBJ1-2; 10 nucleotides in the junction match TRBD1. The specimen was blood. The nucleotide sequence reads TGTGCCAGCAGCCCTCTCTCGGGACAGGGGAGTAATGGCTACACCTTC. This translates into CASSPLSGQGSNGYTF.